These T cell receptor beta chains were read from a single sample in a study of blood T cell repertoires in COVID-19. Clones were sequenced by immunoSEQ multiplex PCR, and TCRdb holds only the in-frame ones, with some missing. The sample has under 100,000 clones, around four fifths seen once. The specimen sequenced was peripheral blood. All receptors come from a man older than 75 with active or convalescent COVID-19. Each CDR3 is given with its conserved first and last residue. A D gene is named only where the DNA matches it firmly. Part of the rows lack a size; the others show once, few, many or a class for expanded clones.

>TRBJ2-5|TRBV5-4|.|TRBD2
TGTGCCAGCAGCTCCCCGGGGGGGGAGACCCAGTACTTC
CASSSPGGETQYF
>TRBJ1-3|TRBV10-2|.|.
TGCGCCAGCAGTGAGCAGGGCACTGGAAACACCATATATTTT
CASSEQGTGNTIYF
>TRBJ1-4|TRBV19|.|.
TGTGCCAGTAGTGCCCCCGGGACCCAGGGGGAAAAACTGTTTTTT
CASSAPGTQGEKLFF
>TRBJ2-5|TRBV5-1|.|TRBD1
TGCGCCAGCAGCTTGGCCGGGACAGGGACGGAGACCCAGTACTTC
CASSLAGTGTETQYF
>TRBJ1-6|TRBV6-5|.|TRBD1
TGTGCCAGCAGTCAGGACAGGGTGAGATCACCCCTCCACTTT
CASSQDRVRSPLHF
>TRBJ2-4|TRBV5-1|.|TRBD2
TGCGCCAGCAGCTTGACTAGCGGGGCCCAACTAAACATTCAGTACTTC
CASSLTSGAQLNIQYF
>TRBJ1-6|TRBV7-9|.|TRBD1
TGTGCCAGCAGCCCGCCGGACAGGCCTAATTCACCCCTCCACTTT
CASSPPDRPNSPLHF
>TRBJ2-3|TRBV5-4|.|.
TGTGCCAGCAGCTTTTCCCTAGCTAGCACAGATACGCAGTATTTT
CASSFSLASTDTQYF
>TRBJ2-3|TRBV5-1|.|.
TGCGCCAGCAGCCCAGGACAGTTCCTTAATACAGATACGCAGTATTTT
CASSPGQFLNTDTQYF
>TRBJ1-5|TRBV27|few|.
TGTGCCAGCAGTGTCGCTTGGACAGGCAATCAGCCCCAGCATTTT
CASSVAWTGNQPQHF
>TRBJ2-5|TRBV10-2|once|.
TGCGCCAGCAGTGATTATGGGGGCGCGGTGGAGACCCAGTACTTC
CASSDYGGAVETQYF
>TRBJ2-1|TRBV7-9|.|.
TGTGCCAGCAGCTTAGTGGCGGCGAACAATGAGCAGTTCTTC
CASSLVAANNEQFF
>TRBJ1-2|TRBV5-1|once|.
TGCGCCAGCAGCTCTTCCCCAGGGACTAGTTACTATGGCTACACCTTC
CASSSSPGTSYYGYTF
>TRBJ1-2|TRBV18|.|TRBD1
TGTGCCAGCTCGGCCCGGGACAGGGGTGGCTACACCTTC
CASSARDRGGYTF
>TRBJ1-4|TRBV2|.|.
TGTGCCACCCAAAGGGGAACTAATGAAAAACTGTTTTTT
CATQRGTNEKLFF
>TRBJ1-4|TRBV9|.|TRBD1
TGTGCCAGCAGCGCCCGGACAGGGGTCGAAAAACTGTTTTTT
CASSARTGVEKLFF
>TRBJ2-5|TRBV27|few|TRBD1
TGTGCCAGCAGGCAGGGGGCATGGGAGACCCAGTACTTC
CASRQGAWETQYF
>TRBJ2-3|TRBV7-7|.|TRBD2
TGTGCCAGCAGCTTATTTGGCGGGAGACAGACAGATACGCAGTATTTT
CASSLFGGRQTDTQYF
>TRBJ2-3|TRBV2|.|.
TGTGCCAGCAATCGACAGTCTAGGGATACGCAGTATTTT
CASNRQSRDTQYF
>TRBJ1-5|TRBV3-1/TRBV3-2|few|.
TGTGCCAGCAGCCACCATCTAGGCACCCAGCATTTT
CASSHHLGTQHF
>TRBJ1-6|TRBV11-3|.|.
TGTGCCAGCAGATTATCGGGGGAGAATTCACCCCTCCACTTT
CASRLSGENSPLHF
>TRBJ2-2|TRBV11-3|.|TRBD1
TGTGCCAGCAGCTTATTCTTCCAGGGGGCTATGAGCGGGGAGCTGTTTTTT
CASSLFFQGAMSGELFF
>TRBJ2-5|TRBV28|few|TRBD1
TGTGCCAGCACCAAAGGACAGGGAAGATTGGAGACCCAGTACTTC
CASTKGQGRLETQYF
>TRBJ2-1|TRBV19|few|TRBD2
TGTGCCAGTAGTAAGGAGCGGGAGTACACCTACAATGAGCAGTTCTTC
CASSKEREYTYNEQFF
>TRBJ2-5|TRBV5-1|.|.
TGCGCCAGCAGCCCCGCCGGGGGTAAAGGAGAGACCCAGTACTTC
CASSPAGGKGETQYF
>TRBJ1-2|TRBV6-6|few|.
.
CASSSSTGDGYTF
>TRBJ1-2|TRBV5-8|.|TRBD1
TGTGCCAGACACAGGGGCCAGGGTGTGGTCTACACCTTC
CARHRGQGVVYTF
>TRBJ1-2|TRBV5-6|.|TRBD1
TGTGCCAGCAGCCCGCCGGACAGGGTCGGTGGCTACACCTTC
CASSPPDRVGGYTF
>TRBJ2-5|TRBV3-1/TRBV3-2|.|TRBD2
TGTGCCAGCAGCCTGGGCCCTAGCGGATCAGAGACCCAGTACTTC
CASSLGPSGSETQYF
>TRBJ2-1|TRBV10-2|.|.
TGCGCCAGCAGCCCCTCCCATGGAGTGTTAAATGAGCAGTTCTTC
CASSPSHGVLNEQFF
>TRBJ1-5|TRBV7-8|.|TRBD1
TGTGCCAGCAGCTTAGCAGGGGGCCCTCGCAATCAGCCCCAGCATTTT
CASSLAGGPRNQPQHF
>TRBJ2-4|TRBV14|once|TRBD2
TGTGCCAGCAGCCAAGTGGGGGGGGCCAAAAACATTCAGTACTTC
CASSQVGGAKNIQYF
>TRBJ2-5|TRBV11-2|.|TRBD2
TGTGCCAGCAGCCCAATAGCGGGGGATGGGACCCAGTACTTC
CASSPIAGDGTQYF
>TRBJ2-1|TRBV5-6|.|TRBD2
TGTGCCAGCACCTTTCGGACTAGCGGGAACAATGAGCAGTTCTTC
CASTFRTSGNNEQFF
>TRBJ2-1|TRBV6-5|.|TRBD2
TGTGCCAGCAGTTTAGCGGGAAGCTACAATGAGCAGTTCTTC
CASSLAGSYNEQFF
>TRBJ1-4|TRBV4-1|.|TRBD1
TGCGCCAGCAGCCAAGATCGGGGGGACAGGTTTAATGAAAAACTGTTTTTT
CASSQDRGDRFNEKLFF
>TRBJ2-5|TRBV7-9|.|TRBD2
TGTGCCAGCAGCTCGGGGGGACTGGAGACCCAGTACTTC
CASSSGGLETQYF
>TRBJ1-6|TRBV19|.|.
TGTGCCAGTAAACAGGCAGATAATTCACCCCTCCACTTT
CASKQADNSPLHF
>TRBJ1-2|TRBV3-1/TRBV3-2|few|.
TGTGCCAGCAGCCAAGACAGGTACAGCTATGGCTACACCTTC
CASSQDRYSYGYTF